This TCR beta chain was retrieved from a study of Ad26.COV2.S vaccination and SARS-CoV-2 variants. The germline CDR1 and CDR2 sequences are SGHAT and FQNNGV. The V end lost 1 base, the J end lost 5 bases, and 11 bases lay between the germline ends. The length of the CDR3 is 15 residues. The repertoire was sequenced with immunoSEQ multiplex PCR; TCRdb's copy has only in-frame clones and lacks some. The sample has around 320,000 clones; about 86% are singletons. Indicated treatment: some 19 received Ad26.COV2.S at low or high dose, single or two shots; five or six received placebo; per-sample allocation not given. Vaccine and placebo recipients were sampled on day 63 after the first injection.

The origin of this receptor is a person aged 18-65 years who received the Ad26.COV2.S COVID-19 vaccine or a placebo. The chain recombines TRBV11-2 with TRBJ1-4; no definite D call. The specimen comprised peripheral blood, sampled in a trial of Ad26.COV2.S vaccine versus placebo. The CDR3 region has the DNA TGTGCCAGCAGCTTAGGTCTGGCAGAGAATGAAAAACTGTTTTTT. It codes for CASSLGLAENEKLFF.